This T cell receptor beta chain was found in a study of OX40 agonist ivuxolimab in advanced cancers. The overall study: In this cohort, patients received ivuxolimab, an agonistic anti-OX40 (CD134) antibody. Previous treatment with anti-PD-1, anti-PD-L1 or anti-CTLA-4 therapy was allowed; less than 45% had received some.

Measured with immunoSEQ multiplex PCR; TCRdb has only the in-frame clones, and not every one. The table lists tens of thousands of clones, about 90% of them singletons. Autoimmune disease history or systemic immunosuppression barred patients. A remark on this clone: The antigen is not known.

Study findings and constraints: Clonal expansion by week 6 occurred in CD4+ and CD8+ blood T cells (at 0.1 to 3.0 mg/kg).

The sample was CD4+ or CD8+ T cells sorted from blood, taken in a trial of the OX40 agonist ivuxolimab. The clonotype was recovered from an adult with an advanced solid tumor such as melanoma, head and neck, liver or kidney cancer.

CDR3 sequence reads: CASSFGHSYEQYF. The DNA for the CDR3 is TGTGCCAGCAGCTTCGGACACTCCTACGAGCAGTACTTC. This chain links TRBV7-9 with TRBJ2-7; D perhaps matches TRBD1 (5 bases). Germline-derived CDR1 and CDR2 are SEHNR and FQNEAQ (reference sequence). The CDR3 extends over 13 amino acids. V gave up 3 bases and J gave up 0 bases, with 6 bases separating them. Filled out from reference TRBV7-9 and TRBJ2-7, the complete variable domain reads DTGVSQNPRHKITKRGQNVTFRCDPISEHNRLYWYRQTLGQGPEFLTYFQNEAQLEKSRLLSDRFSAERPKGSFSTLEIQRTEQGDSAMYLCASSFGHSYEQYFGPGTRLTVT.